The next 29 T cell receptor beta chains were all read from a single sample in a study of T cell responses to AZD1222 COVID-19 vaccine. The data were produced by immunoSEQ multiplex PCR, yet TCRdb's version contains in-frame clones alone and is incomplete. This table has 50,000 to 65,000 clones, about nine tenths appearing once. Source: peripheral blood, taken 28 days after the second AZD1222 dose. These TCRs come from an adult who received the AZD1222 COVID-19 vaccine.

The chain employs TRBV5-1 and TRBJ2-5, with TRBD1 matching 9 bases. Trimming removed 1 base from V and 5 bases from J; junction bases left unmatched: 6. Germline values: CDR1 SGHRS, CDR2 YFSETQ. This CDR3 comprises 15 residues. CDR3 coding DNA: TGCGCCAGCAGCTTGACAGGGGGCCTCCGGGAGACCCAGTACTTC. Protein sequence: CASSLTGGLRETQYF. Full variable domain (rest looked up from reference TRBV5-1 and TRBJ2-5): KAGVTQTPRYLIKTRGQQVTLSCSPISGHRSVSWYQQTPGQGLQFLFEYFSETQRNKGNFPGRFSGRQFSNSRSEMNVSTLELGDSALYLCASSLTGGLRETQYFGPGTRLLVL.

This clone was detected only a few times. The V and J genes are TRBV6-1 and TRBJ2-5; 10 bases match TRBD1. The CDR3 extends over 16 amino acids. Germline CDR1 and CDR2: MNHNS and SASEGT. V shed 4 bases, J shed 0 bases, and the junction held 5 bases outside the gene matches. The CDR3 protein is CASSARDRGYQETQYF. For the CDR3, the DNA is TGTGCCAGCAGTGCGCGGGACAGGGGTTACCAAGAGACCCAGTACTTC.

The V call is TRBV6-6, the J call TRBJ2-2, with 11 bases aligning to TRBD1. CDR1 and CDR2 (germline): MNHNY, SVGAGI (reference sequence). The CDR3 runs 16 residues. The junction had 8 bases not matched to a gene; V was cut back by 7 bases and J by 4 bases. The CDR3: CASKPGQGGSTGELFF. DNA of the CDR3: TGTGCCAGCAAACCGGGACAGGGGGGTAGCACCGGGGAGCTGTTTTTT.

This chain joins TRBV5-4 and TRBJ2-5; 7 bases align to TRBD2. Germline-derived CDR1 and CDR2 are SGHNT and YYREEE (reference sequence). J lost 1 base, V lost 4 bases, and 16 bases had no gene match. This CDR3 is 18 amino acids long. The CDR3 region has the DNA TGTGCCAGCAGCCCTCGGGCTAGCGGAGGTCCCACCCAAGAGACCCAGTACTTC. Translated, it gives CASSPRASGGPTQETQYF.

The chain is built from TRBV7-2 and TRBJ1-3; D uncertain. The length of the CDR3 is 15 residues. Germline V gene data show CDR1 as SGHTA and CDR2 as FQGNSA. With 5 bases removed from V and 0 bases from J, the gap between germline ends came to 11 bases. The CDR3 sequence is CASSLGPNSGNTIYF. DNA for the CDR3: TGTGCCAGCAGCCTGGGCCCCAACTCTGGAAACACCATATATTTT.

The chain is built from TRBV5-5 and TRBJ1-3, with 9 nucleotides matching TRBD1. The CDR3 is made up of 16 amino acids. In germline, CDR1 is SGHKS, CDR2 YYEKEE (reference sequence). V was pared by 6 bases and J by 2 bases, with 9 bases of the junction left unmatched. CDR3 sequence (DNA): TGTGCCAGCACCTCCCTGGGGACAGGGCCTGGAAACACCATATATTTT. Translated, it gives CASTSLGTGPGNTIYF.

J is TRBJ1-5 and V is TRBV6-5; the match to TRBD1 covers 8 bases. V lost 6 bases to trimming and J lost 5 bases; unmatched junction nucleotides: 6. Germline loops: CDR1 MNHEY, CDR2 SVGAGI. This CDR3 has 14 amino acids. CDR3: CASRRQGLDQPQHF. The CDR3 nucleotides read TGTGCCAGCAGACGACAGGGGTTGGATCAGCCCCAGCATTTT.

This chain links TRBV9 with TRBJ2-1; tentatively, D is TRBD1 or TRBD2 (5 bases each). The CDR3 sequence is 14 residues long. Deletions cut 2 bases from V and 3 bases from J, with 9 bases between. Germline-derived CDR1 and CDR2 are SGDLS and YYNGEE. CDR3 DNA sequence: TGTGCCAGCAGCGTGGGGACGGACTACAATGAGCAGTTCTTC. It translates to CASSVGTDYNEQFF.

The V call is TRBV5-1, the J call TRBJ1-1, with D possibly TRBD1 on 6 matching bases. The CDR3 spans 15 residues. Germline V gene lookup returns CDR1 SGHRS and CDR2 YFSETQ. The ends were cut back, 1 base at V and 3 bases at J, with 13 bases in the middle. The CDR3 is CASSLTGPRDTEAFF. The CDR3 DNA follows: TGCGCCAGCAGCTTGACAGGGCCCAGGGACACTGAAGCTTTCTTT. The variable domain in full, with the rest retrieved from reference TRBV5-1 and TRBJ1-1, is KAGVTQTPRYLIKTRGQQVTLSCSPISGHRSVSWYQQTPGQGLQFLFEYFSETQRNKGNFPGRFSGRQFSNSRSEMNVSTLELGDSALYLCASSLTGPRDTEAFFGQGTRLTVV.

This clone was seen more than once but under ten times. The conserved phenylalanine or tryptophan is not found at the CDR3 terminus, so this likely reflects a read error. Because the CDR3's place on the DNA is in doubt, the DNA is left out and the CDR3 is given as listed by TCRdb. The rearrangement joins TRBV2 to TRBJ2-7; TRBD2 is taken as the D call from the table, unchecked against the DNA. The germline CDR1 and CDR2 sequences are SNHLY and FYNNEI. The CDR3 region is 11 residues in length, termini included. CDR3 sequence: CASSQSGRAPL.

Regarding this clone: The same CDR3 can be traced to other DNA sequences in this sample. The chain combines TRBV5-4 with TRBJ2-5, with TRBD1 matching over 7 bases. The CDR3 is made up of 14 amino acids. Germline CDR1 and CDR2: SGHNT and YYREEE (reference sequence). V was clipped by 4 bases and J by 1 base; unmatched bases: 4. The CDR3 region is CASSPGQAQETQYF. The DNA for the CDR3 is TGTGCCAGCAGCCCCGGACAGGCCCAAGAGACCCAGTACTTC. The whole variable domain, remainder taken from reference TRBV5-4 and TRBJ2-5, is ETGVTQSPTHLIKTRGQQVTLRCSSQSGHNTVSWYQQALGQGPQFIFQYYREEENGRGNFPPRFSGLQFPNYSSELNVNALELDDSALYLCASSPGQAQETQYFGPGTRLLVL.

The CDR3 loop is CASISSRLAGSYSYNEQFF. The CDR3 DNA sequence: TGTGCCAGCATCTCGAGCCGGCTAGCGGGATCCTACTCCTACAATGAGCAGTTCTTC. The rearrangement links TRBV28 to TRBJ2-1, with 9 bases fitting TRBD2. This CDR3 has 19 amino acids. V was pared by 7 bases and J by 0 bases, with 16 bases of the junction left unmatched. Germline V lookup: CDR1 MDHEN, CDR2 SYDVKM.

V is TRBV21-1 and J is TRBJ1-1. TRBV21-1 is noted as a pseudogene. CDR3 size: 15 residues. The CDR3 sequence is CASSTPTGRDTEAFF. The CDR3 DNA follows: TGTGCCAGCAGCACGCCGACAGGGAGGGACACTGAAGCTTTCTTT.

V gene TRBV15 combines with J gene TRBJ2-1, with 10 positions matching TRBD2. V trimming: 2 bases; J trimming: 8 bases; junction bases outside the gene matches: 9. The germline gives CDR1 LNHNV, CDR2 YYDKDF (reference sequence). The CDR3 has 16 residues. Here the CDR3 reads CATSRPRLAGDHEQFF. DNA for the CDR3: TGTGCCACCAGCAGACCCCGGCTAGCGGGAGACCATGAGCAGTTCTTC.

This chain uses TRBV18 with TRBJ1-5; no clear D gene. Per germline, CDR1 KGHSH and CDR2 LQKENI. The CDR3 is 14 residues long. Deletions cut 5 bases from V and 4 bases from J, with 12 bases between. The CDR3 DNA sequence: TGTGCCAGCTCAGAACGCCAGGAAAATCAGCCCCAGCATTTT. It codes for CASSERQENQPQHF.

The chain is built from TRBV28 and TRBJ2-2; no firm D call. CDR1 MDHEN and CDR2 SYDVKM come from the germline V gene. V was pared by 1 base and J by 4 bases, with 4 bases between. The CDR3 runs to 13 residues. The CDR3 protein is CASSLFGTGELFF. The DNA for the CDR3 is TGTGCCAGCAGTTTATTCGGCACCGGGGAGCTGTTTTTT.

The chain is built from TRBV27 and TRBJ2-1; 8 nucleotides line up with TRBD2. This CDR3 has 15 residues. Germline values: CDR1 MNHEY, CDR2 SMNVEV (reference sequence). J was trimmed by 0 bases and V by 4 bases; bases with no gene match: 2. CDR3 nucleotides: TGTGCCAGCAGTTCGAGCGGGAGCTCCTACAATGAGCAGTTCTTC. Protein product: CASSSSGSSYNEQFF.

This clone was detected only a few times. The genes are TRBV28 and TRBJ2-7; 7 nucleotides line up with TRBD1. J lost 4 bases, V lost 6 bases, and 9 bases had no gene match. The V gene's germline CDR1 is MDHEN and CDR2 SYDVKM. The CDR3 totals 14 residues. DNA of the CDR3: TGTGCCAGCAGCACCTTCCCGGGACAGTACGAGCAGTACTTC. Its translation: CASSTFPGQYEQYF.

The gene calls are TRBV5-4 and TRBJ2-1, with 9 positions matching TRBD2. J gave up 6 bases and V 4 bases, and 5 bases lay outside the gene matches. The V gene's germline CDR1 is SGHNT and CDR2 YYREEE (reference sequence). The length of the CDR3 is 14 residues. The CDR3 sequence is CASSHAGGINEQFF. In nucleotides, the CDR3 is TGTGCCAGCAGCCACGCGGGAGGGATCAATGAGCAGTTCTTC.

The CDR3 protein is CASSLPTSDNEQFF. The CDR3 coding sequence is TGTGCCAGCAGCCTTCCGACTAGTGACAATGAGCAGTTCTTC. The chain carries TRBV5-4 and TRBJ2-1; possible D gene TRBD2, 6 bases. The CDR3 length is 14 residues. The V gene lost 4 bases and the J gene lost 5 bases, with 13 bases spanning the gap. Germline assignment: CDR1 SGHNT and CDR2 YYREEE (reference sequence).

The J gene is TRBJ2-7, the V gene TRBV4-2; 10 nucleotides match TRBD2. The V gene's germline CDR1 is LGHNA and CDR2 YNFKEQ. The length of the CDR3 is 15 residues. The ends lost 0 bases at V and 4 bases at J; junction bases unmatched: 3. The CDR3 here is CASSQESGRAYEQYF. As DNA, the CDR3 is TGTGCCAGCAGCCAAGAGAGCGGGAGGGCTTACGAGCAGTACTTC.

The V and J genes are TRBV7-2 and TRBJ2-3; no reliable D call. This CDR3 comprises 13 residues. CDR1 and CDR2 (germline): SGHTA, FQGNSA. Trimming removed 2 bases from V and 2 bases from J, with 5 bases in between. The CDR3 loop is CASSLTYTDTQYF. CDR3 in DNA: TGTGCCAGCAGCTTAACCTACACAGATACGCAGTATTTT.

The chain employs TRBV2 and TRBJ1-5; D is uncertain. Germline assignment: CDR1 SNHLY and CDR2 FYNNEI. The CDR3 loop spans 15 amino acids. Trimming took off 6 bases at V and 2 bases at J, with 14 bases between the two ends. CDR3 coding DNA: TGTGCCAGCAGGGTGGATCGGTCGGGCAATCAGCCCCAGCATTTT. Its protein product is CASRVDRSGNQPQHF.

The chain links TRBV5-1 to TRBJ1-1, with D possibly TRBD1 on 6 matching bases. V lost 0 bases, J lost 1 base, and 13 bases lay in between. Germline loops: CDR1 SGHRS, CDR2 YFSETQ. The CDR3 runs 16 residues. In nucleotides, the CDR3 is TGCGCCAGCAGCTTGGTAGGGGGGGCCGGGAACACTGAAGCTTTCTTT. The encoded protein is CASSLVGGAGNTEAFF.

The rearrangement links TRBV18 to TRBJ1-2, with D uncertain. Germline V lookup: CDR1 KGHSH, CDR2 LQKENI. This CDR3 has 15 amino acids. The germline V and J ends were trimmed by 3 bases and 0 bases, with 11 bases remaining between them. CDR3 region: CASSPEHGPNYGYTF. CDR3 DNA sequence: TGTGCCAGCTCACCTGAGCACGGTCCTAACTATGGCTACACCTTC.

This clone was observed a few times. The chain combines TRBV27 with TRBJ2-7; D remains ambiguous. Trimming took off 5 bases at V and 0 bases at J, with 2 bases between the two ends. This CDR3 contains 11 residues. Germline lookup yields CDR1 MNHEY and CDR2 SMNVEV (reference sequence). Here the CDR3 reads CASSGSYEQYF. In DNA, the CDR3 is TGTGCCAGCAGTGGCTCCTACGAGCAGTACTTC.

This clone appeared once. The gene calls are TRBV29-1 and TRBJ2-7; 7 nucleotides agree with TRBD2. The CDR3 contains 12 residues. Germline V lookup: CDR1 SQVTM, CDR2 ANQGSEA. V shed 6 bases and J 2 bases; nucleotides not matched to a gene: 4. CDR3 nucleotides: TGCAGCGTGGCGGCGGGAGCCTACGAGCAGTACTTC. It codes for CSVAAGAYEQYF.

This chain connects TRBV7-8 to TRBJ2-2, with 10 positions matching TRBD1. The V segment lost 3 bases and the J segment 1 base; nucleotides outside the gene matches: 2. The CDR3 is 16 amino acids. Germline loops: CDR1 SGHVS, CDR2 FQNEAQ. CDR3 region: CASSLGQGQNTGELFF. The CDR3 DNA reads TGTGCCAGCAGCTTGGGACAGGGGCAGAACACCGGGGAGCTGTTTTTT.

The chain combines TRBV28 with TRBJ2-5, with D perhaps being TRBD1 or TRBD2 (5 bases each). Germline CDR1 reads MDHEN; CDR2 reads SYDVKM. The CDR3 is 13 amino acids. V dropped 6 bases and J dropped 7 bases, with 15 bases sitting between them. The CDR3 DNA reads as TGTGCCAGCAGCACTCGGGACCGTCGGACCCAGTACTTC. Translating gives CASSTRDRRTQYF.